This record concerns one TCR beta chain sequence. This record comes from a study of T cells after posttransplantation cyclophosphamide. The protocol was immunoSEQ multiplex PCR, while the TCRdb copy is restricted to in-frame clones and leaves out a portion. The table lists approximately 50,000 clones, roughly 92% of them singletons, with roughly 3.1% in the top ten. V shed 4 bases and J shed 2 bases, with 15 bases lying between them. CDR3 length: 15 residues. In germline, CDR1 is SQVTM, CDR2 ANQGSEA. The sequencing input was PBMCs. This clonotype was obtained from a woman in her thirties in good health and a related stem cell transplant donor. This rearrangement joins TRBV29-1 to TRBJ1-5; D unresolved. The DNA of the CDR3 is TGCAGCGTTGCCGACGGGGTTTTGGGCAATCAGCCCCAGCATTTT. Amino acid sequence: CSVADGVLGNQPQHF.